There are a few counts of the clone carrying this T cell receptor beta chain. V dropped 6 bases and J dropped 0; count of bases not matched to a gene: 4. This CDR3 is built from 14 residues. Germline CDR1 reads SGHTA; CDR2 reads FQGNSA. The data derive from a study of T cell repertoires in ileal Crohn's disease. Only in-frame clones appear in the TCRdb table, and some are missing; sequencing was by immunoSEQ multiplex PCR. In the table there are about 5,600 clones, about 85% of which are singletons. Sequences were obtained from ileal tissue. The clonotype originates from an adult with Crohn's disease. The rearrangement links TRBV7-2 to TRBJ1-1; TRBD1 agrees at 7 bases. The CDR3 spells CASRQGQLNTEAFF. CDR3 coding DNA: TGTGCCAGCAGACAGGGACAGCTGAACACTGAAGCTTTCTTT.